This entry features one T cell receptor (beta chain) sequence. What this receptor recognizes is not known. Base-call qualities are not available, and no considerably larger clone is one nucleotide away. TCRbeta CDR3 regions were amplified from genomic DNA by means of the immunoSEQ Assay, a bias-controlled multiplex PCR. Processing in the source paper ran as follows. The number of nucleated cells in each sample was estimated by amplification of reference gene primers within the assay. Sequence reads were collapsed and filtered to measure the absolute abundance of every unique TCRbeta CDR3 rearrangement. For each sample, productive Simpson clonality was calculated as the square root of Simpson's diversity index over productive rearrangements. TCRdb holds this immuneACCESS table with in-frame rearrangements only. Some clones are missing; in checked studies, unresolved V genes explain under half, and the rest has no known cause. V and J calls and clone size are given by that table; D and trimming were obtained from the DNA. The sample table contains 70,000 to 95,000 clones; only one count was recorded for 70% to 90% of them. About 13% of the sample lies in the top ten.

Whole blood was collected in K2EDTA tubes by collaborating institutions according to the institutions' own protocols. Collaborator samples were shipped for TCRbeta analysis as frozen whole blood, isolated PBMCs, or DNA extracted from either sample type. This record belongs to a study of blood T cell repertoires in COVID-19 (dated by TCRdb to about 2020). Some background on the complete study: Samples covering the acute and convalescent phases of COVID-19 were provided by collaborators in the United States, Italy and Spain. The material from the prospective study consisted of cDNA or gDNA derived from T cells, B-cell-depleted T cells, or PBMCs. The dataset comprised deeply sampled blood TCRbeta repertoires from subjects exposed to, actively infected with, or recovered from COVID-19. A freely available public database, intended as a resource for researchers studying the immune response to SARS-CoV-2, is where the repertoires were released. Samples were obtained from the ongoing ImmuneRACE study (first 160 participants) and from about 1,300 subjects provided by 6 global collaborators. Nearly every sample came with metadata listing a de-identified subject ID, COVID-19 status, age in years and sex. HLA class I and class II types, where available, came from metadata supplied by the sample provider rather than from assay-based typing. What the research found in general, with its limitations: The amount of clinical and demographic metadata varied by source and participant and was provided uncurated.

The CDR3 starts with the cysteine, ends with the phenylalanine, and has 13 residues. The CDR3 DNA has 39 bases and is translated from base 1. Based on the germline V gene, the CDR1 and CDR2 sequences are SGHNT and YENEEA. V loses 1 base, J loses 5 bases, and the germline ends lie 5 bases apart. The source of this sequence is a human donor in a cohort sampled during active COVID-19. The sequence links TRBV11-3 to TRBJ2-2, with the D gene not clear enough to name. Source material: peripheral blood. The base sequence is TGTGCCAGCAGCTTAGTGCGAACCGGGGAGCTGTTTTTT. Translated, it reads CASSLVRTGELFF.